The 27 T cell receptor beta chains below all came from one sample that was sequenced in a study of CD8 T cells in ankylosing spondylitis. TCRdb reprocessed the 5' RACE reads with MiXCR, giving one entry per CDR3 protein. Of about 250,000 distinct CDR3 sequences in the sample, roughly 32% are singletons; the top ten hold approximately 4.4%. Sequencing input: blood, either unsorted or a sorted T cell fraction (not recorded which). The receptors derive from a male donor with ankylosing spondylitis or in good health (not recorded which).

This clonotype was counted between two and nine times. The chain links TRBV11-2 to TRBJ2-3, with D unclear. CDR1 and CDR2 from the germline V gene are SGHAT and FQNNGV. This CDR3 region has 13 residues. The V end was cut by 0 bases, the J end by 7 bases, with 8 bases between. The CDR3 is CASSLEGRNTQYF. CDR3 in DNA: TGTGCCAGCAGCTTAGAAGGGCGGAATACGCAGTATTTT. The complete variable domain, with remaining parts taken from reference TRBV11-2 and TRBJ2-3, reads EAGVAQSPRYKIIEKRQSVAFWCNPISGHATLYWYQQILGQGPKLLIQFQNNGVVDDSQLPKDRFSAERLKGVDSTLKIQPAKLEDSAVYLCASSLEGRNTQYFGPGTRLTVL.

The chain joins TRBV27 to TRBJ2-3; tentative D call: TRBD2 (5 bases). CDR3 size: 17 residues. V was trimmed by 5 bases and J by 0 bases, leaving 18 bases between them. CDR1 is MNHEY, CDR2 SMNVEV, per germline (reference sequence). The DNA for the CDR3 is TGTGCCAGCAGTCCCTTTGCGGACTTCCCTAGCACAGATACGCAGTATTTT. Amino acid sequence: CASSPFADFPSTDTQYF.

The chain carries TRBV29-1 and TRBJ1-1; D gene ambiguous. CDR3 size: 14 residues. Germline V gene data show CDR1 as SQVTM and CDR2 as ANQGSEA. The V end lost 7 bases, the J end lost 0 bases, and 15 bases lay between the germline ends. DNA of the CDR3: TGCAGCGGTTCTCCGGGTACTGTGAACACTGAAGCTTTCTTT. Its protein product is CSGSPGTVNTEAFF.

A few counts support this clonotype. This rearrangement joins TRBV7-2 to TRBJ2-4; D not certain. The CDR3 length is 11 residues. Germline lookup yields CDR1 SGHTA and CDR2 FQGNSA. V was cut by 5 bases and J by 8 bases, with 7 bases left in between. The CDR3 spells CASSAGDIQYF. CDR3 coding DNA: TGTGCCAGCAGCGCTGGGGACATTCAGTACTTC.

This clonotype was counted a few times. The chain links TRBV6-2 or TRBV6-3 to TRBJ2-3; 10 positions agree with TRBD1. The ends lost 5 bases at V and 6 bases at J; junction bases unmatched: 14. CDR1 is MNHEY, CDR2 SVGEGT, per germline. This CDR3 is 17 amino acids long. CDR3 protein: CASSRGRPDRGLDTQYF. DNA for the CDR3: TGTGCCAGCAGTCGAGGACGCCCAGACAGGGGGCTGGATACGCAGTATTTT.

The chain couples TRBV5-1 to TRBJ2-7, with TRBD2 as a possible D gene (6 bases). This CDR3 region has 15 residues. Germline V CDR1 and CDR2: SGHRS, YFSETQ. Trimming cost V 0 bases and J 2 bases, with 12 bases left between them. CDR3 nucleotide sequence: TGCGCCAGCAGCTTGGGACAGACTAGAGCCTACGAGCAGTACTTC. Its protein is CASSLGQTRAYEQYF.

This clonotype has more than one count but fewer than ten. This rearrangement joins TRBV20-1 to TRBJ2-1; the match to TRBD2 covers 9 bases. Germline V gene data show CDR1 as DFQATT and CDR2 as SNEGSKA (reference sequence). V was pared by 0 bases and J by 4 bases, with 10 bases of the junction left unmatched. The CDR3 loop spans 17 amino acids. The CDR3 is CSARDLWPSGEYNEQFF. CDR3 nucleotide sequence: TGCAGTGCTAGAGATTTATGGCCTAGCGGGGAATACAATGAGCAGTTCTTC.

In this sample, this clonotype turned up many times. This chain connects TRBV20-1 to TRBJ2-6, with TRBD2 identical over 7 bases. CDR1 DFQATT and CDR2 SNEGSKA come from the germline V gene (reference sequence). V lost 3 bases to trimming and J lost 0 bases; unmatched junction nucleotides: 5. The CDR3 is made up of 16 amino acids. The CDR3 spells CSARMGGSSGANVLTF. CDR3 in DNA: TGCAGTGCTAGGATGGGCGGGAGCTCTGGGGCCAACGTCCTGACTTTC.

This rearrangement joins TRBV20-1 to TRBJ1-2; D unresolved. Germline V gene sequence: CDR1 DFQATT, CDR2 SNEGSKA (reference sequence). The germline V and J ends were trimmed by 0 bases and 2 bases, with 10 bases remaining between them. The CDR3 sequence is 14 residues long. The CDR3 here is CSARDLRQNYGYTF. The CDR3 nucleotides are TGCAGTGCTAGAGATCTCAGGCAGAACTATGGCTACACCTTC.

The chain couples TRBV20-1 to TRBJ1-1; D is uncertain. Trimming left V 0 bases short and J 0 bases short, with 11 bases between. The V gene's germline CDR1 is DFQATT and CDR2 SNEGSKA (reference sequence). The CDR3 extends over 15 amino acids. The CDR3 is CSARDFTEMNTEAFF. The CDR3 DNA sequence: TGCAGTGCTAGAGATTTTACGGAGATGAACACTGAAGCTTTCTTT.

This clonotype has only a few counts. V is TRBV7-6 and J is TRBJ2-7; D remains unclear. Trimming took off 5 bases at V and 5 bases at J, with 13 bases between the two ends. This CDR3 is built from 13 residues. Germline assignment: CDR1 SGHVS and CDR2 FNYEAQ. Here the CDR3 DNA reads TGTGCCAGCAGCGCGCCCAGTTCCCACGAGCAGTACTTC. Encoded protein: CASSAPSSHEQYF.

V is TRBV20-1 and J is TRBJ2-7, with 8 positions matching TRBD1. Germline trimming cut 5 bases from V and 4 bases from J; bases unmatched to any gene: 7. Looked up from germline, CDR1 is DFQATT and CDR2 is SNEGSKA (reference sequence). This CDR3 region has 13 residues. In DNA form, the CDR3 reads TGCAGTGCTCTGGACAGGGTAGTTTACGAGCAGTACTTC. As protein: CSALDRVVYEQYF.

This chain joins TRBV20-1 and TRBJ2-3, with a weak D call TRBD1 (6 bases). With 0 bases removed from V and 2 bases from J, the gap between germline ends came to 12 bases. Germline V gene lookup returns CDR1 DFQATT and CDR2 SNEGSKA (reference sequence). CDR3 length: 15 residues. The CDR3 DNA reads TGCAGTGCTAGAGACCTCAGGGGTAACACAGATACGCAGTATTTT. Translation gives CSARDLRGNTDTQYF.

The V gene is TRBV4-1, the J gene TRBJ1-1; D perhaps matches TRBD1 (5 bases). This CDR3 spans 13 amino acids. Trimming removed 1 base from V and 8 bases from J, with 11 bases in between. CDR1 MGHRA and CDR2 YSYEKL come from the germline V gene. CDR3 residues: CASSQGRGREAFF. The CDR3 DNA reads TGCGCCAGCAGCCAAGGGAGGGGCAGGGAAGCTTTCTTT.

This rearrangement joins TRBV27 to TRBJ2-3; 11 bases align to TRBD1. The CDR3 contains 15 residues. Germline CDR1 and CDR2: MNHEY and SMNVEV (reference sequence). J lost 7 bases, V lost 5 bases, and 8 bases had no gene match. CDR3 region: CASSGWGQGGHTQYF. The CDR3 nucleotides read TGTGCCAGCAGTGGATGGGGACAGGGGGGTCATACGCAGTATTTT.

The chain uses TRBV6-2 or TRBV6-3 and TRBJ2-2; D perhaps matches TRBD1 (6 bases). CDR3 size: 15 residues. V lost 6 bases and J 5 bases, leaving 16 bases between the germline ends. Germline-derived CDR1 and CDR2 are MNHEY and SVGEGT. Here the CDR3 DNA reads TGTGCCAGCAGCTGGGACACCTTGGGGACCGGGGAGCTGTTTTTT. Protein product: CASSWDTLGTGELFF.

This clonotype has just a few counts. The chain combines TRBV9 with TRBJ1-1, with D perhaps TRBD1 (5 bases). CDR1 and CDR2 from the germline V gene are SGDLS and YYNGEE. Deletions cut 0 bases from V and 4 bases from J, with 10 bases between. CDR3 size: 14 residues. CDR3: CASSVAGGGTEAFF. The CDR3 coding sequence is TGTGCCAGCAGCGTAGCCGGGGGTGGCACTGAAGCTTTCTTT.

This clonotype was observed a few times. J is TRBJ1-5 and V is TRBV12-3 or TRBV12-4; D perhaps matches TRBD1 (5 bases). V lost 7 bases and J lost 4, with 8 bases in between. CDR3 length equals 12 residues. CDR3 sequence: CASKRQNQPQHF. CDR3 DNA: TGTGCCAGCAAACGACAGAATCAGCCCCAGCATTTT.

The CDR3 DNA follows: TGTGCCAGCAGCCCCCTGACTAGCTCCGCCTACGAGCAGTACTTC. This encodes CASSPLTSSAYEQYF. The rearrangement links TRBV7-8 to TRBJ2-7, with 7 positions matching TRBD2. Germline trimming cut 5 bases from V and 2 bases from J; bases unmatched to any gene: 9. The CDR3 is 15 residues long. From germline, CDR1 is SGHVS and CDR2 FQNEAQ.

A few counts support this clonotype. V and J are TRBV9 and TRBJ2-3; D tentatively reads TRBD1 or TRBD2 (5 bases each). The V end was cut by 3 bases, the J end by 6 bases, with 17 bases between. The CDR3 sequence is 15 residues long. The V gene's germline CDR1 is SGDLS and CDR2 YYNGEE. Here the CDR3 DNA reads TGTGCCAGCAGCGAAGAGGGGCGGACCCAGGATACGCAGTATTTT. Amino acid sequence: CASSEEGRTQDTQYF.

The genes are TRBV20-1 and TRBJ1-6; no reliable D call. CDR3 length: 14 residues. Germline V gene sequence: CDR1 DFQATT, CDR2 SNEGSKA (reference sequence). The CDR3: CTHQTAGRNSPLHF. The CDR3 DNA reads TGCACCCACCAGACCGCGGGCAGAAATTCACCCCTCCACTTT.

This clonotype was detected a few times. The genes are TRBV11-2 and TRBJ1-2, with D possibly matching TRBD1 (6 bases). Germline CDR1 reads SGHAT; CDR2 reads FQNNGV. V lost 4 bases to trimming and J lost 6 bases, with 18 bases between them. The length of the CDR3 is 15 residues. CDR3 in DNA: TGTGCCAGCAGCTCCGCCGTACAGGGAGGGGATGGCTACACCTTC. This sequence encodes CASSSAVQGGDGYTF.

This chain uses TRBV10-3 with TRBJ2-5, with 7 nucleotides matching TRBD1. Germline CDR1 reads ENHRY; CDR2 reads SYGVKD. V shed 6 bases and J 1 base; nucleotides not matched to a gene: 5. The CDR3 runs 14 residues. The CDR3 DNA follows: TGTGCCATCAGAAGGGACAGCCTCCAAGAGACCCAGTACTTC. Its protein product is CAIRRDSLQETQYF.

This clonotype was observed a few times. V and J are TRBV5-1 and TRBJ2-7; D remains unclear. Per the germline V gene, CDR1 is SGHRS and CDR2 is YFSETQ. V lost 0 bases and J 3 bases, leaving 7 bases between the germline ends. The CDR3 extends over 13 amino acids. In DNA, the CDR3 is TGCGCCAGCAGCTTGGATCCTAACTACGAGCAGTACTTC. This codes for CASSLDPNYEQYF.

The gene calls are TRBV12-3 or TRBV12-4 and TRBJ2-7; weak D call: TRBD1 (6 bases). This CDR3 region has 15 residues. V lost 1 base to trimming and J lost 2 bases, with 12 bases between them. CDR3 sequence (DNA): TGTGCCAGCAGTTTAGGGAACAGGGCGGCCTACGAGCAGTACTTC. This sequence encodes CASSLGNRAAYEQYF.

This rearrangement joins TRBV27 to TRBJ2-3; D is possibly TRBD2 (6 bases). CDR1 and CDR2 (germline): MNHEY, SMNVEV (reference sequence). V lost 3 bases to trimming and J lost 6 bases, with 16 bases between them. CDR3 length: 15 amino acids. The CDR3 protein is CASSFAGPGVDTQYF. Written as DNA, the CDR3 is TGTGCCAGCAGTTTCGCCGGGCCGGGGGTGGATACGCAGTATTTT.

This clonotype was counted a few times. The rearrangement joins TRBV7-2 to TRBJ1-2; 10 bases are shared with TRBD1. The length of the CDR3 is 16 residues. The J segment lost 6 bases and the V segment lost 5 bases, leaving 12 bases of the junction unmatched. Germline CDR1 and CDR2: SGHTA and FQGNSA. The chain's CDR3 is CASSRFPGQGSDGYTF. The CDR3 DNA reads as TGTGCCAGCAGCCGCTTCCCGGGACAGGGGTCCGATGGCTACACCTTC. Based on the CDR3 plus reference TRBV7-2 and TRBJ1-2, the full variable domain is GAGVSQSPSNKVTEKGKDVELRCDPISGHTALYWYRQSLGQGLEFLIYFQGNSAPDKSGLPSDRFSAERTGGSVSTLTIQRTQQEDSAVYLCASSRFPGQGSDGYTFGSGTRLTVV.